Listed below are T cell receptor beta chains from one sample, sequenced in a study of T-cell memory formation after mild COVID-19. TCRdb redid the calling of the 5' RACE reads with MiXCR, one entry per CDR3 protein. The table has under 200,000 distinct CDR3 sequences, 30% to 35% seen once. Sequenced sample: PBMCs or a T cell subset sorted from them (not recorded which). Receptors originate from an adult woman who had mild COVID-19 (a few samples of this study predate the infection). Cell type and time point are not known. The CDR3 runs from the conserved cysteine through the conserved F or W. The D gene is left open where the match is weak. Where a row states a size, it is once, few, many or the class of an expanded clone; other rows omit it.

V gene: TRBV6-1; J gene: TRBJ1-5; clone size: -; D gene: -; CDR3 DNA: TGTGCCATTAATGCCGGGGCCGGCAATCATCCCCAGCATTTT; CDR3 protein: CAINAGAGNHPQHF
V gene: TRBV7-2; J gene: TRBJ2-5; clone size: few; D gene: TRBD2; CDR3 DNA: TGTGCCAGCAGCTTAATTGGGGGACTAGCGGGAGTAGAGACCCAGTACTTC; CDR3 protein: CASSLIGGLAGVETQYF
V gene: TRBV11-2; J gene: TRBJ2-2; clone size: -; D gene: TRBD1; CDR3 DNA: TGTGCCAGCAGCTCTCTGGACAGGGATAGCACCGGGGAGCTGTTTTTT; CDR3 protein: CASSSLDRDSTGELFF
V gene: TRBV7-9; J gene: TRBJ2-7; clone size: -; D gene: -; CDR3 DNA: TGTGCCAGCAGCTTTCGGTCAACCTACGAGCAGTACTTC; CDR3 protein: CASSFRSTYEQYF
V gene: TRBV15; J gene: TRBJ2-1; clone size: few; D gene: TRBD2; CDR3 DNA: TGTGCCACCAGCGGACGACTAGCGGGATTAGACAATGAGCAGTTCTTC; CDR3 protein: CATSGRLAGLDNEQFF
V gene: TRBV29-1; J gene: TRBJ2-2; clone size: -; D gene: TRBD1; CDR3 DNA: TGCAGCGTTGAATGGACAGGGGCCTTCGGGCGGACCGGGGAGCTGTTTTTT; CDR3 protein: CSVEWTGAFGRTGELFF
V gene: TRBV30; J gene: TRBJ2-5; clone size: -; D gene: TRBD1; CDR3 DNA: TGTGCCTGGAGTGGACTAGACAGGGGAGGAGAGACCCAGTACTTC; CDR3 protein: CAWSGLDRGGETQYF
V gene: TRBV18; J gene: TRBJ1-1; clone size: -; D gene: -; CDR3 DNA: TGTGCCAGCTCACCGTATGATGCAGGTACTGAAGCTTTCTTT; CDR3 protein: CASSPYDAGTEAFF
V gene: TRBV3-1; J gene: TRBJ2-1; clone size: few; D gene: -; CDR3 DNA: TGTGCCAGCAGCCAAGATCTAAGGGGGACCTACAATGAGCAGTTCTTC; CDR3 protein: CASSQDLRGTYNEQFF
V gene: TRBV7-3; J gene: TRBJ2-3; clone size: -; D gene: -; CDR3 DNA: TGTGCCAGCAGCTTAAGCGGCGGGACCACAGATACGCAGTATTTT; CDR3 protein: CASSLSGGTTDTQYF
V gene: TRBV3-1; J gene: TRBJ2-1; clone size: -; D gene: -; CDR3 DNA: TGTGCCAGCAGCCAGGGGGTAGCGAGACTCAGGAATGAGCAGTTCTTC; CDR3 protein: CASSQGVARLRNEQFF
V gene: TRBV27; J gene: TRBJ2-2; clone size: few; D gene: -; CDR3 DNA: TGTGCCAGCAGTCACTTCACCGGGGAGCTGTTTTTT; CDR3 protein: CASSHFTGELFF
V gene: TRBV2; J gene: TRBJ2-6; clone size: -; D gene: -; CDR3 DNA: TGTGCCAGCAGGCGACTGGGCTCTGGGGCCAACGTCCTGACTTTC; CDR3 protein: CASRRLGSGANVLTF
V gene: TRBV27; J gene: TRBJ1-6; clone size: -; D gene: -; CDR3 DNA: TGTGCCAGCAGTCTGCAGAGGGCAGGCTCCTATAATTCACCCCTCCACTTT; CDR3 protein: CASSLQRAGSYNSPLHF
V gene: TRBV4-3; J gene: TRBJ2-1; clone size: few; D gene: TRBD1; CDR3 DNA: TGCGCCAGCAGTCGACAGGGAAGTTCCTACAATGAGCAGTTCTTC; CDR3 protein: CASSRQGSSYNEQFF
V gene: TRBV30; J gene: TRBJ1-2; clone size: -; D gene: -; CDR3 DNA: TGTGCCTGGAGTGTTGGAGGGATTCGCGGCTACACCTTC; CDR3 protein: CAWSVGGIRGYTF
V gene: TRBV5-1; J gene: TRBJ2-3; clone size: -; D gene: TRBD2; CDR3 DNA: TGCGCCAGCAGCACCGGGATAGCGGGGACCATGGATACGCAGTATTTT; CDR3 protein: CASSTGIAGTMDTQYF
V gene: TRBV12-3/TRBV12-4; J gene: TRBJ1-1; clone size: -; D gene: -; CDR3 DNA: TGTGCCAGCAGTTTCTCCATGGATACCCGAGACACTGAAGCTTTCTTT; CDR3 protein: CASSFSMDTRDTEAFF
V gene: TRBV5-1; J gene: TRBJ2-2; clone size: -; D gene: TRBD1; CDR3 DNA: TGCGCCAGAAGCTTACAGGGGGCTGCCCGGGAGCTGTTTTTT; CDR3 protein: CARSLQGAARELFF
V gene: TRBV4-3; J gene: TRBJ2-5; clone size: once; D gene: -; CDR3 DNA: TGCGCCAGCAGCCAAGTCGTAGGGTTGGAGACCCAGTACTTC; CDR3 protein: CASSQVVGLETQYF
V gene: TRBV5-1; J gene: TRBJ1-4; clone size: once; D gene: TRBD1; CDR3 DNA: TGCGCCAGCAGCTTGGGGGACAGGGATGCTGAAAAACTGTTTTTT; CDR3 protein: CASSLGDRDAEKLFF
V gene: TRBV5-1; J gene: TRBJ2-5; clone size: -; D gene: -; CDR3 DNA: TGCGCCAGCAGCTTGGGGACACCTAAGACGACCCAGTACTTC; CDR3 protein: CASSLGTPKTTQYF
V gene: TRBV20-1; J gene: TRBJ2-3; clone size: -; D gene: TRBD2; CDR3 DNA: TGCAGTGCTAGAGGGGTGGATAGCGGGAGCACAGATACGCAGTATTTT; CDR3 protein: CSARGVDSGSTDTQYF
V gene: TRBV20-1; J gene: TRBJ2-1; clone size: -; D gene: -; CDR3 DNA: TGCAGTGCTAGAGTACCGGAGAGCTCCTACAATGAGCAGTTCTTC; CDR3 protein: CSARVPESSYNEQFF
V gene: TRBV11-3; J gene: TRBJ2-2; clone size: few; D gene: TRBD2; CDR3 DNA: TGTGCCAGCAGCCCCGGGACTAGCGGGTCCGGGGAGCTGTTTTTT; CDR3 protein: CASSPGTSGSGELFF
V gene: TRBV27; J gene: TRBJ2-7; clone size: few; D gene: -; CDR3 DNA: TGTGCCAGCAGTTTGCGTGGCAGCACCTACGAGCAGTACTTC; CDR3 protein: CASSLRGSTYEQYF
V gene: TRBV18; J gene: TRBJ1-3; clone size: -; D gene: -; CDR3 DNA: TGTGCCAGCTCACCTAGACAAGGAACGGTTGGAAACACCATATATTTT; CDR3 protein: CASSPRQGTVGNTIYF
V gene: TRBV20-1; J gene: TRBJ2-4; clone size: -; D gene: -; CDR3 DNA: TGCAGTTTTGTAGGTCAGGGTTGGCCCAAAAACATTCAGTACTTC; CDR3 protein: CSFVGQGWPKNIQYF
V gene: TRBV4-1; J gene: TRBJ2-3; clone size: many; D gene: TRBD2; CDR3 DNA: TGCGCCAGCAGCCAAAGGCTAGCGGGGGGGCTGGGCACAGATACGCAGTATTTT; CDR3 protein: CASSQRLAGGLGTDTQYF
V gene: TRBV29-1; J gene: TRBJ2-1; clone size: -; D gene: -; CDR3 DNA: TGCAGCGCTGGACTACAGGGGATGATGCACAATGAGCAGTTCTTC; CDR3 protein: CSAGLQGMMHNEQFF
V gene: TRBV30; J gene: TRBJ1-5; clone size: -; D gene: -; CDR3 DNA: TGTGCCTGGAGTGTACGGAGGGGAAGGAATAGCAATCAGCCCCAGCATTTT; CDR3 protein: CAWSVRRGRNSNQPQHF
V gene: TRBV7-9; J gene: TRBJ2-1; clone size: -; D gene: -; CDR3 DNA: TGTGCCCGCAGCTCCGGGGGTGGGGTCTTGTACAATGAGCAGTTCTTC; CDR3 protein: CARSSGGGVLYNEQFF
V gene: TRBV6-5; J gene: TRBJ2-1; clone size: few; D gene: -; CDR3 DNA: TGTGCCAGCAGTTACTCGACAGTTAATGAGCAGTTCTTC; CDR3 protein: CASSYSTVNEQFF
V gene: TRBV6-6; J gene: TRBJ2-2; clone size: -; D gene: -; CDR3 DNA: TGTGCCAGCAGTAAACAGATGAATCCGAACACCGGGGAGCTGTTTTTT; CDR3 protein: CASSKQMNPNTGELFF
V gene: TRBV7-6; J gene: TRBJ2-7; clone size: -; D gene: TRBD1; CDR3 DNA: TGTGCCAGCAGCTTAAGGCTCGGGACAGGGGGTGACGAGCAGTACTTC; CDR3 protein: CASSLRLGTGGDEQYF
V gene: TRBV4-3; J gene: TRBJ2-2; clone size: -; D gene: -; CDR3 DNA: TGCGCCAGCAGCCAGTTAGAGAGCACCGGGGAGCTGTTTTTT; CDR3 protein: CASSQLESTGELFF
V gene: TRBV6-1; J gene: TRBJ2-5; clone size: -; D gene: -; CDR3 DNA: TGTGCCAGCAGTGATACAGGGTTAGAGACCCAGTACTTC; CDR3 protein: CASSDTGLETQYF
V gene: TRBV5-4; J gene: TRBJ2-5; clone size: -; D gene: -; CDR3 DNA: TGTGCCAGCAGCTTGGAGCCAGCCATGGGAGAGACCCAGTACTTC; CDR3 protein: CASSLEPAMGETQYF
V gene: TRBV6-2/TRBV6-3; J gene: TRBJ2-7; clone size: -; D gene: -; CDR3 DNA: TGTGCCAGCAGTTACTGGGCCGAGCAGTACTTC; CDR3 protein: CASSYWAEQYF
V gene: TRBV7-8; J gene: TRBJ1-1; clone size: once; D gene: -; CDR3 DNA: TGTGCCAGCAGCCCCCGTGGAGGCTGGGGCACTGAAGCTTTCTTT; CDR3 protein: CASSPRGGWGTEAFF
V gene: TRBV3-1; J gene: TRBJ2-7; clone size: -; D gene: -; CDR3 DNA: TGTGCCAGCAGCCAGGGGAGGCGGTTCTACGAGCAGTACTTC; CDR3 protein: CASSQGRRFYEQYF
V gene: TRBV18; J gene: TRBJ1-1; clone size: -; D gene: -; CDR3 DNA: TGTGCCAGCCTACCCGGGAGGGGCAGGAACACTGAAGCTTTCTTT; CDR3 protein: CASLPGRGRNTEAFF
V gene: TRBV30; J gene: TRBJ2-1; clone size: -; D gene: -; CDR3 DNA: TGTGCCTGGAGTGTAGGGGGGGGCTACAATGAGCAGTTCTTC; CDR3 protein: CAWSVGGGYNEQFF
V gene: TRBV7-9; J gene: TRBJ2-3; clone size: -; D gene: -; CDR3 DNA: TGTGCCAGCAGCTTAGCGGTTGGAGGGATCACAGATACGCAGTATTTT; CDR3 protein: CASSLAVGGITDTQYF
V gene: TRBV19; J gene: TRBJ1-2; clone size: few; D gene: -; CDR3 DNA: TGTGCCAGCTCCTCGGGACAAAACTATGGCTACACCTTC; CDR3 protein: CASSSGQNYGYTF
V gene: TRBV7-9; J gene: TRBJ1-2; clone size: -; D gene: TRBD1; CDR3 DNA: TGTGCCAGCAGCCATTCCGACAGGGTCAGCTATGGCTACACCTTC; CDR3 protein: CASSHSDRVSYGYTF
V gene: TRBV24-1; J gene: TRBJ2-1; clone size: -; D gene: -; CDR3 DNA: TGTGCCACCAGTGATGGGTCCAACAATGAGCAGTTCTTC; CDR3 protein: CATSDGSNNEQFF
V gene: TRBV5-1; J gene: TRBJ2-7; clone size: few; D gene: -; CDR3 DNA: TGCGCCAGCAGCTCCTTGGGGCGGGGCACATACGAGCAGTACTTC; CDR3 protein: CASSSLGRGTYEQYF
V gene: TRBV5-1; J gene: TRBJ2-2; clone size: -; D gene: TRBD2; CDR3 DNA: TGCGCCAGCAGCTCCACTAGCGGACACACCGGGGAGCTGTTTTTT; CDR3 protein: CASSSTSGHTGELFF
V gene: TRBV24-1; J gene: TRBJ2-7; clone size: -; D gene: -; CDR3 DNA: TGTGCCACCAGCCAGGTAGGCGAGCAGTACTTC; CDR3 protein: CATSQVGEQYF
V gene: TRBV4-3; J gene: TRBJ2-1; clone size: few; D gene: -; CDR3 DNA: TGCGCCAGCAGCCAAGATCTGACTAGTAATAGCTATGAGCAGTTCTTC; CDR3 protein: CASSQDLTSNSYEQFF
V gene: TRBV30; J gene: TRBJ2-1; clone size: few; D gene: TRBD2; CDR3 DNA: TGTGCCTGGAGCATGGGAGGGCAAAATGAGCAGTTCTTC; CDR3 protein: CAWSMGGQNEQFF
V gene: TRBV21-1; J gene: TRBJ1-1; clone size: few; D gene: -; CDR3 DNA: TGTGCCAGCAGCAAATTGGTCGGGGTCACTGAAGCTTTCTTT; CDR3 protein: CASSKLVGVTEAFF
V gene: TRBV3-1; J gene: TRBJ1-1; clone size: -; D gene: -; CDR3 DNA: TGTGCCAGCAGCCAAGAACTGGCGGGGTATGGCACTGAAGCTTTCTTT; CDR3 protein: CASSQELAGYGTEAFF
V gene: TRBV4-2; J gene: TRBJ2-3; clone size: -; D gene: -; CDR3 DNA: TGTGCCAGCAGCCAAAGTAAGGGCGCGGTCACAGATACGCAGTATTTT; CDR3 protein: CASSQSKGAVTDTQYF
V gene: TRBV4-3; J gene: TRBJ1-5; clone size: few; D gene: -; CDR3 DNA: TGCGCCAGCAGCCAAGATCTGGGGGGCCGCGTTCAGCCCCAGCATTTT; CDR3 protein: CASSQDLGGRVQPQHF
V gene: TRBV27; J gene: TRBJ1-1; clone size: few; D gene: -; CDR3 DNA: TGTGCCAGCAGTCGCGGTATGGGCACTGAAGCTTTCTTT; CDR3 protein: CASSRGMGTEAFF
V gene: TRBV7-8; J gene: TRBJ2-3; clone size: -; D gene: -; CDR3 DNA: TGTGCCAGCACCCAGATGGGGGAGGATACGCAGTATTTT; CDR3 protein: CASTQMGEDTQYF
V gene: TRBV15; J gene: TRBJ2-2; clone size: -; D gene: -; CDR3 DNA: TGTGCCACCAGCAGAGAGGGGGATCCCACCGGGGAGCTGTTTTTT; CDR3 protein: CATSREGDPTGELFF
V gene: TRBV12-3/TRBV12-4; J gene: TRBJ2-7; clone size: few; D gene: -; CDR3 DNA: TGTGCCAGCAGTACCAGGGGCTACGAGCAGTACTTC; CDR3 protein: CASSTRGYEQYF